The clone carrying this T cell receptor (beta chain) was seen at least ten times. Its antigen remains unidentified. The CDR3 is 13 amino acids. V was cut by 9 bases and J by 5 bases, with 16 bases left in between. Germline CDR1 reads MDHEN; CDR2 reads SYDVKM. The data belong to a study of T cells in Graves' hyperthyroidism and ophthalmopathy. General study points: The model anticipated ophthalmopathy a median about six months pre-onset. Most clonotypes that expanded in the thyroid above 0.001 also showed up in blood. A model built on 13 V-J features separated ophthalmopathy from stable hyperthyroidism.

Hyperthyroidism had been newly diagnosed in patients aged 18 to 65, and its duration was under 2 months. It was RNA transcripts that yielded the amplified TCR beta CDR3 regions. The HTBI set primed first-round TCR CDR3 RT-PCR. TCRdb used MiXCR to reprocess the multiplex PCR reads, holding one entry per CDR3 protein. Among 20,000 to 30,000 distinct CDR3 sequences listed, 45% were seen once. The sample comprised blood. This rearrangement joins TRBV28 to TRBJ1-1; TRBD1 might be the D (5 bases). This receptor was obtained from a woman aged 25 to 39 with Graves' hyperthyroidism. The CDR3 nucleotides read TGTGCCAGTTGGGGGGTCGGGAGAACTGAAGCTTTCTTT. It encodes CASWGVGRTEAFF. The full variable domain, in which reference TRBV28 and TRBJ1-1 provide the parts outside the CDR3, is DVKVTQSSRYLVKRTGEKVFLECVQDMDHENMFWYRQDPGLGLRLIYFSYDVKMKEKGDIPEGYSVSREKKERFSLILESASTNQTSMYLCASWGVGRTEAFFGQGTRLTVV.